This TCR beta chain was identified during a study of cytotoxic CD8 clonotypes in ibrutinib-treated CLL. The wider study: Patients gave response samples after a median approximately eleven months of treatment, range 6 to 36. Whole-study findings and limits: Clonality correlated strongly with circulating CD8+ T cells and exceeded age-matched healthy donors at baseline. There were few public clonotypes, and on treatment they contracted or stayed stable.

The ends lost 1 base at V and 6 bases at J; junction bases unmatched: 2. Germline V gives CDR1 SQVTM, CDR2 ANQGSEA. The CDR3 loop spans 12 amino acids. About this clone itself: The antigen remains undetermined.

Repertoires were generated with immunoSEQ multiplex PCR, while TCRdb's copy carries only in-frame clones and drops some. Of about 310,000 clones in the sample, about 80% were seen once. Libraries of TCR beta were made from 1.5 to 2 micrograms of genomic DNA that came from cryopreserved PBMCs. V gene TRBV29-1 combines with J gene TRBJ2-7, with 8 bases fitting TRBD2. This sample comprised PBMCs, obtained before ibrutinib treatment. The sequence was collected from a human donor with chronic lymphocytic leukemia. CDR3 region: CSVEGTSGEQYF. In DNA form, the CDR3 reads TGCAGCGTTGAAGGAACTAGCGGCGAGCAGTACTTC.